This TCR beta chain is drawn from a study of regulatory T cells in long-lasting Graves disease. The study's findings and limits: More public clonotypes were shared by persistent patients (around 3,000) than by new patients (roughly 1,000).

Trimming took off 3 bases at V and 2 bases at J, with 11 bases between the two ends. This CDR3 has 15 residues. Germline CDR1 and CDR2: LNHDA and SQIVND (reference sequence). Building of the TCR beta libraries involved iRepertoire HTBI primers and Arm-PCR of CDR3 regions. Each CDR3 protein gets one entry after TCRdb re-called the multiplex PCR reads with MiXCR. The sample contains 450,000 to 600,000 distinct CDR3 sequences, roughly 13% of which appear only once. In this sample, this clonotype turned up a few times. Its specificity is not known. Time point reported: newly diagnosed GD, antithyroid drugs for less than 3 months. The TCR library was made from RNA that had been extracted from PBMCs in TRIzol. The same specimen was also included in a second study, on T cells in Graves' hyperthyroidism and ophthalmopathy.

The chain uses TRBV19 and TRBJ1-3, with D possibly being TRBD1 (6 bases). The TCR sequence derives from a man aged 25 to 40 with Graves disease. The sample was peripheral blood mononuclear cells (PBMCs), taken at new diagnosis, from a patient treated with antithyroid drugs. CDR3 protein: CASSIARGTGNTIYF. In DNA, the CDR3 is TGTGCCAGTAGTATTGCGAGGGGGACTGGAAACACCATATATTTT.